The clone carrying this T cell receptor (beta chain) was counted ten times or more. Its antigen is undetermined. This sample was taken from a study of T cells after posttransplantation cyclophosphamide. Method: immunoSEQ multiplex PCR; TCRdb's copy keeps in-frame clones and lacks some. Altogether 25,000 to 35,000 clones were found in the sample, and no singletons occur. Study-wide results and caveats: Blood and skin or GI T cell repertoires showed limited TRB overlap. Later post-transplant blood repertoires were often dominated by donor CD8+ memory clones. Recipient CMV seropositivity and CMV reactivation strongly tracked TRB clonality.

The CDR3 has 17 amino acids. Germline V CDR1 and CDR2: MDHEN, SYDVKM. V lost 4 bases to trimming and J lost 4 bases; unmatched junction nucleotides: 9. The sequenced sample was PBMCs. The chain links TRBV28 to TRBJ2-1; 11 bases agree with TRBD2. This sequence originates from a woman under 40 in good health and a related stem cell transplant donor. CDR3 bases: TGTGCCAGCAGTTCCCCAGGGACTAGCGGATCGTACAATGAGCAGTTCTTC. Residues: CASSSPGTSGSYNEQFF. The whole variable domain, filled in from reference TRBV28 and TRBJ2-1, reads DVKVTQSSRYLVKRTGEKVFLECVQDMDHENMFWYRQDPGLGLRLIYFSYDVKMKEKGDIPEGYSVSREKKERFSLILESASTNQTSMYLCASSSPGTSGSYNEQFFGPGTRLTVL.